This TCR beta chain appears in the sequencing data of a study of response to subunit inactivated influenza vaccine. This clonotype has only a few counts. Its antigen is currently unknown. TCRdb called the RT-PCR reads again in MiXCR, with one record for every CDR3 protein. The sample contains 400,000 to 650,000 distinct CDR3 sequences, approximately 7.8% of which appear only once. Germline CDR1 reads SQVTM; CDR2 reads ANQGSEA. CDR3 length equals 12 residues. V lost 3 bases to trimming and J lost 8 bases; unmatched junction nucleotides: 5. Overall study results and limits: With each seasonal influenza vaccination, the authors suggested, few new T cells are recruited.

The chain uses TRBV29-1 and TRBJ1-2, with TRBD1 matching 8 bases. The sequences come from PBMCs from blood, collected about 24 months after vaccination. The clonotype comes from a man between 50 and 69 years old who received an inactivated influenza vaccine. The CDR3 region has the DNA TGCAGCGTTGAGCGGACAGGGACCGGCTACACCTTC. It translates to CSVERTGTGYTF.